The rows below give T cell receptor beta chains drawn from one sample of a study of blood T cell repertoires in COVID-19. Sequencing was performed with immunoSEQ multiplex PCR; in TCRdb, only in-frame clones are kept and a portion is missing. The sample includes roughly 290,000 clones, around 90% of them seen just once. The sample taken for sequencing was peripheral blood. The receptors were sampled from a woman in her 30s with COVID-19, enrolled during active disease. The CDR3 runs from the conserved cysteine through the conserved F or W. Fields, in order: V gene, clone size, D gene, J gene, CDR3 DNA, CDR3 protein. A D gene is named only where the DNA matches it firmly. Clone sizes are given selectively: once, few, many, or a class where the clone is expanded.

TRBV3-1/TRBV3-2	-	TRBD2	TRBJ2-2	TGTGCCAGCGCTAGCGGTTCGATGAACACCGGGGAGCTGTTTTTT	CASASGSMNTGELFF
TRBV7-2	-	TRBD2	TRBJ2-5	TGTGCCAGCAGCGAACGACTAGCGGGCGCAGAGACCCAGTACTTC	CASSERLAGAETQYF
TRBV24-1	-	-	TRBJ1-2	TGTGCCACCAGTGACCTCTTCAAGATGGGCGGCTACACCTTC	CATSDLFKMGGYTF
TRBV9	-	-	TRBJ1-2	TGTGCCAGCAGCGTAGGGACTCTTAACTATGGCTACACCTTC	CASSVGTLNYGYTF
TRBV2	-	TRBD2	TRBJ2-1	TGTGCCAGCTGGAAATTAGCGGGAGGATACAATGAGCAGTTCTTC	CASWKLAGGYNEQFF
TRBV9	once	TRBD1	TRBJ2-1	TGTGCCAGCAGCGCCAGACAGGGACGGGACAATGAGCAGTTCTTC	CASSARQGRDNEQFF
TRBV9	-	TRBD2	TRBJ2-3	TGTGCCAGCAGCGTAGCTACTATAGGAGCGGGAGGGCCGGGGGCCCAAGATACGCAGTATTTT	CASSVATIGAGGPGAQDTQYF
TRBV18	-	TRBD1	TRBJ2-1	TGTGCCAGCTCACCGGACAGGGGGGATGAGCAGTTCTTC	CASSPDRGDEQFF
TRBV7-6	-	TRBD2	TRBJ2-1	TGTGCCAGCAGGGGGGGGAGACCCTATGACAATGAGCAGTTCTTC	CASRGGRPYDNEQFF
TRBV19	-	-	TRBJ1-1	TGTGCCAGTAGTATTTCGGCGGCGGCTTTCTTT	CASSISAAAFF
TRBV19	-	-	TRBJ2-1	TGTGCCAGTTCAGCGGACTCCTACAATGAGCAGTTCTTC	CASSADSYNEQFF
TRBV30	-	-	TRBJ1-1	TGTGCCTGGAATTTCGCGGGACCAACAAAAGCTTTCTTT	CAWNFAGPTKAFF
TRBV7-9	-	-	TRBJ1-2	TGTGCCAGCAGCCCCCTTAGTGGCTATGGCTACACCTTC	CASSPLSGYGYTF
TRBV2	-	TRBD1	TRBJ1-6	TGTGCCAGCAGTGGGGGCCGACAGGGAATAAATTCACCCCTCCACTTT	CASSGGRQGINSPLHF
TRBV10-3	-	TRBD1	TRBJ1-2	TGTGCCATCAGCCACGGACAGGGGAAAGGCTACACCTTC	CAISHGQGKGYTF
TRBV7-2	-	TRBD1	TRBJ2-3	TGTGCCAGCAGCCCTTGGGACAGGGTAACAGATACGCAGTATTTT	CASSPWDRVTDTQYF
TRBV6-2/TRBV6-3	-	-	TRBJ1-2	TGTGCCAGCAGTTGGAGGGCACAGGAGGTCTATGGCTACACCTTC	CASSWRAQEVYGYTF
TRBV2	-	-	TRBJ1-5	TGTGCCAGCACCAAGGGGGACCGTAGCAATCAGCCCCAGCATTTT	CASTKGDRSNQPQHF
TRBV28	-	TRBD1	TRBJ2-5	TGTGCCAGCAGTTTAAGGGACAGGGCTTTTGAGACCCAGTACTTC	CASSLRDRAFETQYF
TRBV30	once	-	TRBJ1-2	TGTGCCTGGAATCACGGGGGATGGGGCTACACCTTC	CAWNHGGWGYTF
TRBV6-5	-	-	TRBJ2-7	TGTGCCAGCAGTTACACACAGGGCCCCGAGCAGTACTTC	CASSYTQGPEQYF
TRBV6-5	-	-	TRBJ1-2	TGTGCCAGCAGCCAAACCCGGGGTAACTATGGCTACACCTTC	CASSQTRGNYGYTF
TRBV25-1	-	-	TRBJ1-1	TGTGCCAGCAGTGAAGGGGGACAAAGCACTGAAGCTTTCTTT	CASSEGGQSTEAFF
TRBV5-1	-	TRBD1	TRBJ1-1	TGCGCCAGCAGGTCCCAGGGGGCGTACACTGAAGCTTTCTTT	CASRSQGAYTEAFF
TRBV15	-	-	TRBJ1-3	TGTGCCACCAGCAGGGAAGGGACATCTGGAAACACCATATATTTT	CATSREGTSGNTIYF
TRBV5-1	-	TRBD1	TRBJ1-4	TGCGCCAGCAGCTCAGGACAGGAGGGTGAAAAACTGTTTTTT	CASSSGQEGEKLFF
TRBV30	-	TRBD1	TRBJ2-7	TGTGCCTGGAGTCCCGGGACAGGGGGCTTCTACGAGCAGTACTTC	CAWSPGTGGFYEQYF
TRBV19	-	-	TRBJ2-2	-	CASTSVAGRGTGELFF
TRBV11-2	-	-	TRBJ2-1	TGTGCCAGCAGGTCAGGGGGACTTAGCGCCAATGAGCAGTTCTTC	CASRSGGLSANEQFF
TRBV28	-	TRBD1	TRBJ1-2	TGTGCCAGCATCTCGGGTCAGGGGGGCGGCTACACCTTC	CASISGQGGGYTF
TRBV6-5	-	TRBD1	TRBJ1-1	TGTGCCAGCAGTACCCTGCAACAGGGGCACACTGAAGCTTTCTTT	CASSTLQQGHTEAFF
TRBV10-3	-	TRBD1	TRBJ1-6	TGTGCCATCAGTGATTTAGGGGGCACGGATTCACCCCTCCACTTT	CAISDLGGTDSPLHF
TRBV11-2	-	TRBD2	TRBJ2-7	TGTGCCAGCAGCTCCCGACTAGCTGCCTACGAGCAGTACTTC	CASSSRLAAYEQYF
TRBV2	-	TRBD1	TRBJ2-4	TGTGCCAGCAAAGGGACAGGGGGCAAGGCCAAAAACATTCAGTACTTC	CASKGTGGKAKNIQYF
TRBV3-1/TRBV3-2	-	TRBD1	TRBJ1-5	TGTGCCAGCAGCCCCTGGACAGGGCGAAATCAGCCCCAGCATTTT	CASSPWTGRNQPQHF
TRBV9	-	-	TRBJ2-2	TGTGCCAGCAGCCCACGGGAATCAGGGGCCGGGGAGCTGTTTTTT	CASSPRESGAGELFF
TRBV2	-	-	TRBJ2-3	TGTGCCAGCAGTGAACTTAGCACAGATACGCAGTATTTT	CASSELSTDTQYF
TRBV12-2	-	-	TRBJ2-4	TGTGCAAGTCGCTTAGGGACTCCGGCCTTAGCCAAAAACATTCAGTACTTC	CASRLGTPALAKNIQYF
TRBV10-3	-	-	TRBJ2-5	TGTGCCATCAGTGAGGCCCAGGGAAGGGGCCAAGAGACCCAGTACTTC	CAISEAQGRGQETQYF
TRBV15	once	-	TRBJ2-5	TGTGCCACCAGTCTCGAGGAGCTAAGTCAAGAGACCCAGTACTTC	CATSLEELSQETQYF
TRBV27	-	-	TRBJ1-1	TGTGCCAGCCGAAAAGGGACATCTGAAGCTTTCTTT	CASRKGTSEAFF
TRBV2	once	-	TRBJ2-3	TGTGCCAGCAGTGAAGAGCTACCACAGTATTTT	CASSEELPQYF
TRBV19	-	-	TRBJ2-7	TGTGCCAGTAGTATAGTCGGGTCCTACGAGCAGTACTTC	CASSIVGSYEQYF
TRBV20-1	once	TRBD2	TRBJ2-1	TGCAGTGCTAGTTCGACTAGCGGGTGGGAGCAGTTCTTC	CSASSTSGWEQFF
TRBV6-4	-	-	TRBJ1-1	TGTGCCAGCAGGCCTCACAGGGAGAACACTGAAGCTTTCTTT	CASRPHRENTEAFF
TRBV28	-	-	TRBJ1-5	TGTGCCAGCAGTTTAAGGCGGGGTTTTAGCAATCAGCCCCAGCATTTT	CASSLRRGFSNQPQHF
TRBV19	-	-	TRBJ2-3	TGTGCCAGTTCGGCAGGCCTGGGAGATACGCAGTATTTT	CASSAGLGDTQYF
TRBV19	-	TRBD1	TRBJ2-7	TGTGCCAGTAGTATGGGGCAGGGACAGGCCCCCTACGAGCAGTACTTC	CASSMGQGQAPYEQYF
TRBV4-1	-	TRBD2	TRBJ2-1	TGCGCCAGCAGCCAGGGACTTAGCGGGAGTAGATACAATGAGCAGTTCTTC	CASSQGLSGSRYNEQFF
TRBV6-5	-	-	TRBJ2-3	TGTGCCAGCAGAGCTGGCACAGATACGCAGTATTTT	CASRAGTDTQYF
TRBV9	once	TRBD2	TRBJ2-1	TGTGCCAGCAGCGAAAGCGGGAGGGTAAATGAGCAGTTCTTC	CASSESGRVNEQFF
TRBV2	-	-	TRBJ2-7	TGTGCCAGCAGGAACAGGGAAAGGGGCTACGAGCAGTACTTC	CASRNRERGYEQYF
TRBV5-8	-	-	TRBJ2-7	TGTGCCAGCAGCGACAAATTTTACGAGCAGTACTTC	CASSDKFYEQYF
TRBV12-3/TRBV12-4	once	TRBD1	TRBJ2-7	TGTGCCAGCAGCGCGACAGGGGACTACGAGCAGTACTTC	CASSATGDYEQYF
TRBV19	-	-	TRBJ2-5	TGTGCCAGTAGTCCGGGAGCAGGGTCACCAGAGACCCAGTACTTC	CASSPGAGSPETQYF
TRBV5-5	-	TRBD1	TRBJ2-6	TGTGCCAGCAGCCCGGAACCGGGACAGGGGGCTTCCGGGCTGACTTTC	CASSPEPGQGASGLTF
TRBV5-1	-	TRBD1	TRBJ1-1	TGCGCCAGCAGCTTGGGCAGGGGGGATACTGAAGCTTTCTTT	CASSLGRGDTEAFF
TRBV18	-	TRBD1	TRBJ1-5	TGTGCCAGCTCACCTCAGGGGGCCATAGGCAATCAGCCCCAGCATTTT	CASSPQGAIGNQPQHF
TRBV5-4	-	TRBD2	TRBJ2-3	TGTGCCAGCAGCTTAGCGGGAGGGGACGGACATACGCAGTATTTT	CASSLAGGDGHTQYF
TRBV28	-	-	TRBJ1-5	TGTGCCAGCAGTTTGGGGGGTAGCAATCAGCCCCAGCATTTT	CASSLGGSNQPQHF